Below are 20 T cell receptor beta chains sequenced from a single sample in a study of blood T cell repertoires in COVID-19. Using immunoSEQ multiplex PCR, the repertoire was profiled, and TCRdb retains in-frame clones only, with some absent. The sample has approximately 300,000 clones, 75% to 90% seen once. The sequencing sample was made of peripheral blood. The receptors were gathered from a man aged 18 to 29 with active or convalescent COVID-19.

This chain links TRBV6-5 with TRBJ2-2, with TRBD1 matching over 11 bases. Germline CDR1 reads MNHEY; CDR2 reads SVGAGI. Germline trimming cut 1 base from V and 4 bases from J; bases unmatched to any gene: 2. CDR3 length: 16 residues. DNA of the CDR3: TGTGCCAGCAGTTACTTTGGGACAGGGGGCACCGGGGAGCTGTTTTTT. It translates to CASSYFGTGGTGELFF.

The chain uses TRBV28 and TRBJ1-2, with 9 bases that match TRBD1. The CDR3 runs to 14 residues. After removal of 8 bases from V and 8 bases from J, the junction contained 12 bases not matched to a gene. In germline, CDR1 is MDHEN, CDR2 SYDVKM. CDR3 residues: CASRHGTGYWGYTF. Written as DNA, the CDR3 is TGTGCCAGCCGACATGGGACAGGGTATTGGGGCTACACCTTC.

The chain uses TRBV7-2 and TRBJ1-2; TRBD1 aligns across 7 bases. Per the germline V gene, CDR1 is SGHTA and CDR2 is FQGNSA. V lost 1 base and J lost 4; bases outside the gene matches: 6. This CDR3 contains 15 residues. CDR3 protein: CASSLGGTVSYGYTF. CDR3 bases: TGTGCCAGCAGCTTAGGGGGGACAGTATCCTATGGCTACACCTTC.

Of note for this clone: An end of the junction differs from the germline gene, which may be a read error. This chain links TRBV5-1 with TRBJ2-7; 11 bases agree with TRBD1. Germline V gives CDR1 SGHRS, CDR2 YFSETQ. The CDR3 totals 14 residues. CDR3 amino acids: CASSPGSGQGVWDF. The CDR3 DNA sequence: TGCGCCAGCAGCCCCGGTTCGGGACAGGGGGTCTGGGACTTC.

The chain links TRBV10-3 to TRBJ2-1, with D possibly being TRBD2 (6 bases). The CDR3 loop spans 16 amino acids. V lost 1 base and J lost 0, with 10 bases in between. The germline V gene encodes CDR1 ENHRY and CDR2 SYGVKD. The CDR3 loop is CAISEFRDSSYNEQFF. CDR3 in DNA: TGTGCCATCAGTGAGTTCCGGGACTCCTCCTACAATGAGCAGTTCTTC.

The J gene is TRBJ1-5, the V gene TRBV18; D gene uncertain. The CDR3 spans 14 residues. The V gene's germline CDR1 is KGHSH and CDR2 LQKENI. V lost 2 bases and J lost 7, with 12 bases in between. CDR3 DNA: TGTGCCAGCTCACCAGAACCGGGCGGGCAGCCCCAGCATTTT. It is translated as CASSPEPGGQPQHF.

This chain connects TRBV19 to TRBJ1-2; 9 bases map to TRBD1. V was pared by 5 bases and J by 3 bases, with 16 bases of the junction left unmatched. The CDR3 totals 18 residues. Germline-derived CDR1 and CDR2 are LNHDA and SQIVND (reference sequence). The CDR3, as DNA: TGTGCCAGTAGTGCACAGGGGGCCAAAAACGTCTTAGACTATGGCTACACCTTC. It is translated as CASSAQGAKNVLDYGYTF.

The rearrangement links TRBV27 to TRBJ1-6; D gene ambiguous. The V end was cut by 6 bases, the J end by 9 bases, with 15 bases between. The CDR3 has 14 residues. Per the germline V gene, CDR1 is MNHEY and CDR2 is SMNVEV (reference sequence). The CDR3 reads CASSPLAVGSPLHF. CDR3 nucleotides: TGTGCCAGCAGCCCCCTTGCCGTCGGTTCACCCCTCCACTTT.

This chain connects TRBV20-1 to TRBJ1-1, with D perhaps TRBD1 (5 bases). Per germline, CDR1 DFQATT and CDR2 SNEGSKA (reference sequence). Trimming left V 3 bases short and J 4 bases short, with 9 bases between. The CDR3 sequence is 12 residues long. The CDR3 nucleotides are TGCAGTGCTAGTGCGGGGGGCACTGAAGCTTTCTTT. It codes for CSASAGGTEAFF.

This chain joins TRBV2 and TRBJ2-7; 7 bases line up with TRBD2. V trimming: 2 bases; J trimming: 2 bases; junction bases outside the gene matches: 3. The CDR3 extends over 14 amino acids. CDR1 and CDR2 (germline): SNHLY, FYNNEI. This CDR3 reads CASSELAVTYEQYF. In DNA, the CDR3 is TGTGCCAGCAGTGAACTAGCGGTAACCTACGAGCAGTACTTC.

This clone was picked up a small number of times. This chain connects TRBV6-6 to TRBJ1-4, with 8 nucleotides matching TRBD1. The germline CDR1 and CDR2 sequences are MNHNY and SVGAGI (reference sequence). After removal of 7 bases from V and 5 bases from J, the junction contained 6 bases not matched to a gene. The length of the CDR3 is 14 residues. The CDR3 region is CASTPDRGNEKLFF. DNA of the CDR3: TGTGCCAGCACGCCAGACAGGGGAAATGAAAAACTGTTTTTT.

The CDR3 spells CASSVAPQGFSTLHF. The CDR3 coding sequence is TGTGCCAGCAGCGTAGCTCCACAGGGGTTCAGCACCCTCCACTTT. The gene calls are TRBV9 and TRBJ1-6; 7 positions match TRBD1. CDR1 and CDR2 (germline): SGDLS, YYNGEE. This CDR3 is 15 amino acids long. J gave up 14 bases and V 0 bases, and 11 bases lay outside the gene matches.

The rearrangement links TRBV28 to TRBJ1-2, with a tentative D call TRBD1 (6 bases). V shed 5 bases and J shed 7 bases, with 14 bases lying between them. Germline V gene lookup returns CDR1 MDHEN and CDR2 SYDVKM. The CDR3 sequence is 13 residues long. The CDR3 here is CASSLNRVRGYTF. CDR3 in DNA: TGTGCCAGCAGTCTCAACAGGGTACGTGGCTACACCTTC.

The table lists this clone with a count of one. V gene TRBV5-4 combines with J gene TRBJ2-3, with 7 bases that match TRBD2. V was pared by 2 bases and J by 6 bases, with 6 bases of the junction left unmatched. Per the germline V gene, CDR1 is SGHNT and CDR2 is YYREEE (reference sequence). This CDR3 contains 14 residues. The CDR3 here is CASSLAGFRDTQYF. The CDR3 DNA sequence: TGTGCCAGCAGCTTAGCGGGATTCAGGGATACGCAGTATTTT. The complete variable domain, with remaining parts taken from reference TRBV5-4 and TRBJ2-3, reads ETGVTQSPTHLIKTRGQQVTLRCSSQSGHNTVSWYQQALGQGPQFIFQYYREEENGRGNFPPRFSGLQFPNYSSELNVNALELDDSALYLCASSLAGFRDTQYFGPGTRLTVL.

This chain joins TRBV7-9 and TRBJ2-7; a possible D gene is TRBD2 (5 bases). Between the trimmed V and J ends, which lost 5 bases and 2 bases, there was a span of 13 bases. There are 14 residues in the CDR3. The germline V gene encodes CDR1 SEHNR and CDR2 FQNEAQ (reference sequence). The CDR3 DNA reads as TGTGCCAGCAGCCCAATGGAGGCCGCCTACGAGCAGTACTTC. Translation: CASSPMEAAYEQYF.

J is TRBJ1-5 and V is TRBV6-5, with 9 bases lining up with TRBD1. V lost 0 bases to trimming and J lost 8 bases; unmatched junction nucleotides: 8. CDR3 length: 16 residues. The germline gives CDR1 MNHEY, CDR2 SVGAGI. The CDR3 region is CASSYSGQGAHKPQHF. Written as DNA, the CDR3 is TGTGCCAGCAGTTACTCGGGACAGGGAGCCCATAAGCCCCAGCATTTT.

This chain links TRBV7-9 with TRBJ1-1; no definite D call. The CDR3 is made up of 11 amino acids. The germline CDR1 and CDR2 sequences are SEHNR and FQNEAQ (reference sequence). V lost 0 bases to trimming and J lost 7 bases, with 3 bases between them. CDR3 DNA: TGTGCCAGCAGCTTAGCGCGTGAAGCTTTCTTT. Translated: CASSLAREAFF.

The chain carries TRBV28 and TRBJ2-1; a weak D match, TRBD2 (6 bases). Germline lookup yields CDR1 MDHEN and CDR2 SYDVKM. The CDR3 is 15 residues long. V shed 7 bases and J shed 5 bases, with 18 bases lying between them. The CDR3 protein is CASNFRAGTHNEQFF. In DNA, the CDR3 is TGTGCCAGCAACTTCAGGGCGGGGACCCACAATGAGCAGTTCTTC.

The genes are TRBV4-1 and TRBJ2-2; possibly TRBD2 for D (5 bases). The V end lost 1 base, the J end lost 7 bases, and 16 bases lay between the germline ends. Germline lookup yields CDR1 MGHRA and CDR2 YSYEKL. This CDR3 has 16 amino acids. This chain's CDR3 is CASSQVETPRGGELFF. CDR3 DNA sequence: TGCGCCAGCAGCCAAGTGGAGACCCCTCGGGGCGGGGAGCTGTTTTTT.

The chain combines TRBV28 with TRBJ2-7, with D unresolved. Deletions cut 6 bases from V and 3 bases from J, with 3 bases between. The CDR3 loop spans 10 amino acids. From germline, CDR1 is MDHEN and CDR2 SYDVKM. CDR3 nucleotide sequence: TGTGCCAGCAGCCACTACGAGCAGTACTTC. It is translated as CASSHYEQYF. Full variable domain (missing parts from reference TRBV28 and TRBJ2-7): DVKVTQSSRYLVKRTGEKVFLECVQDMDHENMFWYRQDPGLGLRLIYFSYDVKMKEKGDIPEGYSVSREKKERFSLILESASTNQTSMYLCASSHYEQYFGPGTRLTVT.